This entry lists 10 T cell receptor beta chains sequenced from one sample in a study of OX40 agonist ivuxolimab in advanced cancers. The data were produced by immunoSEQ multiplex PCR, yet TCRdb's version contains in-frame clones alone and is incomplete. The repertoire consists of 45,000 to 75,000 clones, with about four fifths occurring once and the leading ten covering around 1.6%. This specimen was CD4+ or CD8+ T cells sorted from blood, taken in a trial of the OX40 agonist ivuxolimab. These receptors were obtained from an adult with an advanced solid tumor such as melanoma, head and neck, liver or kidney cancer.

The V gene is TRBV18, the J gene TRBJ2-3; weak D call: TRBD2 (6 bases). Per the germline V gene, CDR1 is KGHSH and CDR2 is LQKENI. V was cut by 3 bases and J by 5 bases, with 15 bases left in between. The CDR3 sequence is 15 residues long. The CDR3 here is CASSPTRGFRDTQYF. The CDR3 nucleotides are TGTGCCAGCTCACCGACGCGGGGATTTAGAGATACGCAGTATTTT. The full variable domain, its missing parts supplied by reference TRBV18 and TRBJ2-3, is NAGVMQNPRHLVRRRGQEARLRCSPMKGHSHVYWYRQLPEEGLKFMVYLQKENIIDESGMPKERFSAEFPKEGPSILRIQQVVRGDSAAYFCASSPTRGFRDTQYFGPGTRLTVL.

J is TRBJ1-2 and V is TRBV30; 12 bases match TRBD1. Germline V gene lookup returns CDR1 GTSNPN and CDR2 SVGIG (reference sequence). This CDR3 spans 15 amino acids. Trimming took 4 bases from V and 7 from J; bases not matched to a gene: 10. This chain's CDR3 is CAWNYGTGGIGGYTF. CDR3 sequence (DNA): TGTGCCTGGAATTATGGGACAGGGGGCATCGGTGGCTACACCTTC. The full variable domain, its missing parts supplied by reference TRBV30 and TRBJ1-2, is SQTIHQWPATLVQPVGSPLSLECTVEGTSNPNLYWYRQAAGRGLQLLFYSVGIGQISSEVPQNLSASRPQDRQFILSSKKLLLSDSGFYLCAWNYGTGGIGGYTFGSGTRLTVV.

The rearrangement links TRBV27 to TRBJ1-1; 9 bases are shared with TRBD1. Germline CDR1 MNHEY, CDR2 SMNVEV (reference sequence). The V and J ends lost 8 bases and 13 bases, in that order; junction bases with no gene match: 14. The CDR3 length is 13 residues. This CDR3 reads CASAPPGQGHGFF. CDR3 DNA: TGTGCCAGCGCTCCCCCGGGACAGGGTCACGGTTTCTTT.

The rearrangement joins TRBV9 to TRBJ1-2; D perhaps matches TRBD1 (6 bases). Germline V lookup: CDR1 SGDLS, CDR2 YYNGEE. The CDR3 is 15 amino acids. V lost 6 bases to trimming and J lost 0 bases, with 15 bases between them. The CDR3 DNA is TGTGCCAGCACCGCGGGGGGCCCAGCTAACTATGGCTACACCTTC. It yields the protein CASTAGGPANYGYTF.

This chain links TRBV7-6 with TRBJ2-7, with D possibly matching TRBD1 (6 bases). CDR1 is SGHVS and CDR2 is FNYEAQ in the germline V gene. The ends were cut back, 5 bases at V and 0 bases at J, with 8 bases in the middle. This CDR3 comprises 13 residues. The CDR3 protein is CASSPRGSYEQYF. The CDR3, as DNA: TGTGCCAGCAGCCCCAGGGGCTCCTACGAGCAGTACTTC.

The chain has TRBV6-4 and TRBJ2-1, with 11 bases aligning to TRBD2. The CDR3 has 15 residues. The germline gives CDR1 MRHNA, CDR2 SNTAGT. V was clipped by 4 bases and J by 8 bases; unmatched bases: 7. The CDR3 sequence: CASSGTTSGIDEQFF. For the CDR3, the DNA is TGTGCCAGCAGTGGTACGACTAGCGGGATTGATGAGCAGTTCTTC.

The J gene is TRBJ1-1, the V gene TRBV13; D is ambiguous. CDR3 size: 13 residues. Per the germline V gene, CDR1 is PRHDT and CDR2 is FYEKMQ (reference sequence). V lost 1 base and J 7 bases, leaving 10 bases between the germline ends. The CDR3 reads CASSLDSHSEAFF. CDR3 sequence (DNA): TGTGCCAGCAGCTTAGATTCCCACAGTGAAGCTTTCTTT.

CDR3 loop: CASSLSGTGQYF. The CDR3 nucleotides are TGTGCCAGCAGCCTATCGGGGACCGGTCAGTACTTC. The J gene is TRBJ2-7, the V gene TRBV7-2; possibly TRBD1 or TRBD2 for D (5 bases each). Per germline, CDR1 SGHTA and CDR2 FQGNSA. V lost 5 bases to trimming and J lost 10 bases, with 15 bases between them. The CDR3 runs 12 residues.

The V gene is TRBV6-1, the J gene TRBJ2-1; 7 nucleotides line up with TRBD2. V shed 5 bases and J 2 bases; nucleotides not matched to a gene: 6. Germline V gene sequence: CDR1 MNHNS, CDR2 SASEGT. The CDR3 has 15 amino acids. In DNA, the CDR3 is TGTGCCAGCAGTCGAGAGAGCGGGACCTACAATGAGCAGTTCTTC. It encodes CASSRESGTYNEQFF.

This chain links TRBV9 with TRBJ2-3; 7 bases agree with TRBD2. CDR1 is SGDLS, CDR2 YYNGEE, per germline. The J segment lost 0 bases and the V segment lost 0 bases, leaving 4 bases of the junction unmatched. The CDR3 covers 16 residues. Here the CDR3 reads CASSVGAGTSTDTQYF. The CDR3, as DNA: TGTGCCAGCAGCGTAGGAGCGGGGACTAGCACAGATACGCAGTATTTT.